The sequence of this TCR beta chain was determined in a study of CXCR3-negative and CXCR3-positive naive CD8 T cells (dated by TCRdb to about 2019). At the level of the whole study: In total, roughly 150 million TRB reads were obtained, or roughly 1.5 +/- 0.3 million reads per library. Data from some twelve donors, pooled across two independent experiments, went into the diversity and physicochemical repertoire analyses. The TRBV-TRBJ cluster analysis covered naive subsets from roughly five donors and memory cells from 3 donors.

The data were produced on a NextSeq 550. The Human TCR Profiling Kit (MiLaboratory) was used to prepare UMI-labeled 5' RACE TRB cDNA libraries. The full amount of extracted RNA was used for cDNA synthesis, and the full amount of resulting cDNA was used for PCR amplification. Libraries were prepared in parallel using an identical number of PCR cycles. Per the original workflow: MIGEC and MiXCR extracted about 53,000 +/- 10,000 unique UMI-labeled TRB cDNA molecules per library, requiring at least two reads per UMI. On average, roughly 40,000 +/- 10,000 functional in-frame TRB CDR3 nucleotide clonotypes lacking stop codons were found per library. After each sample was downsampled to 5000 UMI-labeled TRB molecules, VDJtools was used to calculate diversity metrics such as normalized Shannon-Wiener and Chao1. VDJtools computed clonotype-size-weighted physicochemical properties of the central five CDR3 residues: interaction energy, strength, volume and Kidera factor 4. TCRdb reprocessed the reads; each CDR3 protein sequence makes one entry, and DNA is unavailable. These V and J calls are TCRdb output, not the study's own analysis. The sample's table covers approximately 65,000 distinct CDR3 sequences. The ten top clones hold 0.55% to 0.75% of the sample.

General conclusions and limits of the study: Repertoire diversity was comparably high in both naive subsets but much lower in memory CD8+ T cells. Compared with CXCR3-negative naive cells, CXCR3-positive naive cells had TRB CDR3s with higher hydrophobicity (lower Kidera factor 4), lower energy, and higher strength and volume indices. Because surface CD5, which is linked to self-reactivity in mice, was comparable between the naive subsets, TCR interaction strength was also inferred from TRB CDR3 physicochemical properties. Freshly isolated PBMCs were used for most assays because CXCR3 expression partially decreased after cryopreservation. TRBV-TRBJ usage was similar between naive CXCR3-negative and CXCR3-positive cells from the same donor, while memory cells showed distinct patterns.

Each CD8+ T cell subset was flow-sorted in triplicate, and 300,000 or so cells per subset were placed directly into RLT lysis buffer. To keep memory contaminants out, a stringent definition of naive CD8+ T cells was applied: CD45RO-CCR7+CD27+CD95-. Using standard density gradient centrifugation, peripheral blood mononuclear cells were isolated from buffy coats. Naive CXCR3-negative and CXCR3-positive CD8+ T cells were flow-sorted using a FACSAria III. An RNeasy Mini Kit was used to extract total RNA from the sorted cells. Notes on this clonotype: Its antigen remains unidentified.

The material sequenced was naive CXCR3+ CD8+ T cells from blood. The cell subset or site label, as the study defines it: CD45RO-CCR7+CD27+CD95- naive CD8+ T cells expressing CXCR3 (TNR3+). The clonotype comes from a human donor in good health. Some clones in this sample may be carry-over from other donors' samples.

Here the CDR3 is given as CATSRTGTVGGISGELFF. The sequence links TRBV15 to TRBJ2-2; no DNA is available, so the TRBD1 call from TCRdb remains unchecked. From cysteine to phenylalanine, the CDR3 is 18 amino acids long. The DNA is unrecorded. For CDR1 and CDR2, the germline V gene (reference sequence) lists LNHNV and YYDKDF.